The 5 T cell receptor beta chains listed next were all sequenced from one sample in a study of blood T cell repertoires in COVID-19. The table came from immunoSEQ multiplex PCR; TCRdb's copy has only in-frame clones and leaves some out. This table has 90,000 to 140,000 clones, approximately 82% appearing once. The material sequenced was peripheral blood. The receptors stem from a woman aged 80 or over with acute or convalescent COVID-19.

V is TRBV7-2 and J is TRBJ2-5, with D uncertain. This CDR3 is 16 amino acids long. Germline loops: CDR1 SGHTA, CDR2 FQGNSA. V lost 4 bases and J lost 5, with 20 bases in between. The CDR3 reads CASSSRKTPAAETQYF. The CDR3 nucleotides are TGTGCCAGCAGCTCCCGTAAAACCCCCGCAGCGGAGACCCAGTACTTC.

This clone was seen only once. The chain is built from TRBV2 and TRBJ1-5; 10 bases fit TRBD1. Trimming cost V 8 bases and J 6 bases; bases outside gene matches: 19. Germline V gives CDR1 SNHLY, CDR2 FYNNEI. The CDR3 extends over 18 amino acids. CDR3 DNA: TGTGCCAGCGGTAAATTGGGACAGGGGATTTCAGGTAGTCAGCCCCAGCATTTT. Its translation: CASGKLGQGISGSQPQHF.

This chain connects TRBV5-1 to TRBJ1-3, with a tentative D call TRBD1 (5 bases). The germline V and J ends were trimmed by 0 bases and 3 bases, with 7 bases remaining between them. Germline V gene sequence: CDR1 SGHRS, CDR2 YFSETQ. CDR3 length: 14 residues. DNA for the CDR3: TGCGCCAGCAGCTTGGCCGGGGGTGGAAACACCATATATTTT. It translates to CASSLAGGGNTIYF. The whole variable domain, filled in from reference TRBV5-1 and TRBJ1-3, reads KAGVTQTPRYLIKTRGQQVTLSCSPISGHRSVSWYQQTPGQGLQFLFEYFSETQRNKGNFPGRFSGRQFSNSRSEMNVSTLELGDSALYLCASSLAGGGNTIYFGEGSWLTVV.

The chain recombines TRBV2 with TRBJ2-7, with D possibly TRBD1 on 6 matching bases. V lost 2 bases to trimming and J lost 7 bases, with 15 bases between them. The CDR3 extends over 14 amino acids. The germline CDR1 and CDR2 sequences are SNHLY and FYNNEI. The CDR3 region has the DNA TGTGCCAGCAGTGAAAGGACAGCCTTACTAGAGCAGTACGTC. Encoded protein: CASSERTALLEQYV.

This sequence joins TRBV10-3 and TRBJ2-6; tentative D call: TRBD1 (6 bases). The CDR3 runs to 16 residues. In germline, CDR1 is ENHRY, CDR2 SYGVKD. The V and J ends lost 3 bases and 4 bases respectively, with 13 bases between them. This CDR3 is CAISEGQGPGANVLTF. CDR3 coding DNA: TGTGCCATCAGTGAAGGGCAGGGGCCGGGGGCCAACGTCCTGACTTTC.